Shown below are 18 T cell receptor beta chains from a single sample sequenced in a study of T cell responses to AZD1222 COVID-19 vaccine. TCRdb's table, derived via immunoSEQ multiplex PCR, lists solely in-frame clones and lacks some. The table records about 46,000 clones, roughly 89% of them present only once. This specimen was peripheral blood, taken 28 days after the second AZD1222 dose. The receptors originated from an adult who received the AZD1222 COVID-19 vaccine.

The CDR3 coding sequence is TGCGCCAGCAGGACCGGCTGGGAGCAGTTCTTC. Translated, it gives CASRTGWEQFF. This rearrangement joins TRBV10-2 to TRBJ2-1; no clear D. Germline V gives CDR1 WSHSY, CDR2 SAAADI. The V gene lost 6 bases and the J gene lost 10 bases, with 10 bases spanning the gap. The CDR3 is 11 residues long.

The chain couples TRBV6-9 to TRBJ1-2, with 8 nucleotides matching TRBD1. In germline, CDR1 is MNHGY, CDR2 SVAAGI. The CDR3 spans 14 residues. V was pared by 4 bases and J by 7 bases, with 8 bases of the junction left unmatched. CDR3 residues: CASSSKQGGLGYTF. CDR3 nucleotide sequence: TGTGCCAGCAGTTCTAAACAGGGGGGACTTGGCTACACCTTC.

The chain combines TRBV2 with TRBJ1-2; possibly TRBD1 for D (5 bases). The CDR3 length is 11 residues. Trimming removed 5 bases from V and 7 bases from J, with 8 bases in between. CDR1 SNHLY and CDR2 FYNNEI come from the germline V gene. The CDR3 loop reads CASSQGGGYTF. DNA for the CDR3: TGTGCCAGCAGTCAGGGTGGTGGCTACACCTTC.

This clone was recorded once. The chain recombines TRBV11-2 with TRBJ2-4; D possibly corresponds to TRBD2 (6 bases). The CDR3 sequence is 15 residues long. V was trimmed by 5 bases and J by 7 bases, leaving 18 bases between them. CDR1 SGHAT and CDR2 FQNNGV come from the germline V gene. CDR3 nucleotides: TGTGCCAGCAGCCCCCTGTTACGACGGGGGAACATTCAGTACTTC. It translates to CASSPLLRRGNIQYF.

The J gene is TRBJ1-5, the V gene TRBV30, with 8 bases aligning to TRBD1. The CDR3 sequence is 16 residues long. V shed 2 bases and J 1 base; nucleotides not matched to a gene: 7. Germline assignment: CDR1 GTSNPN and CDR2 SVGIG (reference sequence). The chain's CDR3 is CAWSRTGKMSNQPQHF. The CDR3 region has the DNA TGTGCCTGGAGTAGGACAGGGAAAATGAGCAATCAGCCCCAGCATTTT. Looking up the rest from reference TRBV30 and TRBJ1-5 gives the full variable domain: SQTIHQWPATLVQPVGSPLSLECTVEGTSNPNLYWYRQAAGRGLQLLFYSVGIGQISSEVPQNLSASRPQDRQFILSSKKLLLSDSGFYLCAWSRTGKMSNQPQHFGDGTRLSIL.

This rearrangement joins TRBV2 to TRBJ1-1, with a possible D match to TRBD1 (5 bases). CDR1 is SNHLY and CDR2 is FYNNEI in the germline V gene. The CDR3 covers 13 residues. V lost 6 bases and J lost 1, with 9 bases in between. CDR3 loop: CASRNTGNTEAFF. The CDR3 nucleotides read TGTGCCAGCAGAAACACAGGGAACACTGAAGCTTTCTTT.

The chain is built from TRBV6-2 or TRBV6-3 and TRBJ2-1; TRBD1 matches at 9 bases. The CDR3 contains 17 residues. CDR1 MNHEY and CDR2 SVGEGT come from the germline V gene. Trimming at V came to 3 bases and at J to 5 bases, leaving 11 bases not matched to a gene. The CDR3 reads CASSYTARTGDNNEQFF. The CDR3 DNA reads TGTGCCAGCAGTTATACCGCCCGGACAGGGGACAACAATGAGCAGTTCTTC.

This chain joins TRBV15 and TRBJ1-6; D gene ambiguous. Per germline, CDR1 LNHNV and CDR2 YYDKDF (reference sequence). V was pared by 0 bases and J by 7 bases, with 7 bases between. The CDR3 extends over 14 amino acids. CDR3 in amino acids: CATSRDSENSPLHF. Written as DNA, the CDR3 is TGTGCCACCAGCAGAGATTCAGAGAATTCACCCCTCCACTTT.

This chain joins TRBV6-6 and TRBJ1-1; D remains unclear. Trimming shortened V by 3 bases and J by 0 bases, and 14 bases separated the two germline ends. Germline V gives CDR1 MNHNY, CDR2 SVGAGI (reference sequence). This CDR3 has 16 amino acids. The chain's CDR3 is CASSYRTGSMNTEAFF. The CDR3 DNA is TGTGCCAGCAGTTATAGGACTGGGAGCATGAACACTGAAGCTTTCTTT.

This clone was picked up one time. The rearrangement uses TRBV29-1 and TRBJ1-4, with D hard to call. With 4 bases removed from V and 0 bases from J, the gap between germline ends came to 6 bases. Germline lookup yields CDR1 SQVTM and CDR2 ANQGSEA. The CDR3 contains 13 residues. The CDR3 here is CSVGGATNEKLFF. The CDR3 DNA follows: TGCAGCGTTGGTGGAGCAACTAATGAAAAACTGTTTTTT.

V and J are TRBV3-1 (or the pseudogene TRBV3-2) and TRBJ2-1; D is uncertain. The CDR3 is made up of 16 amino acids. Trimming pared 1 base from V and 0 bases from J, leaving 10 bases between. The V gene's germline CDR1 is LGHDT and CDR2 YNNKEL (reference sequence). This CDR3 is CASSQVCVDSYNEQFF. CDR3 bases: TGTGCCAGCAGCCAAGTTTGCGTCGACTCCTACAATGAGCAGTTCTTC.

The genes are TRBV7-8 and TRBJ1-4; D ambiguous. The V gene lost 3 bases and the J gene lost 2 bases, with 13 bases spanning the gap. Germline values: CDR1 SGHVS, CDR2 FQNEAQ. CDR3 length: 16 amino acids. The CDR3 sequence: CASSFRARTTNEKLFF. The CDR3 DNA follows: TGTGCCAGCAGCTTTCGAGCTCGGACGACTAATGAAAAACTGTTTTTT. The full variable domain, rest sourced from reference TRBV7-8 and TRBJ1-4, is GAGVSQSPRYKVAKRGQDVALRCDPISGHVSLFWYQQALGQGPEFLTYFQNEAQLDKSGLPSDRFFAERPEGSVSTLKIQRTQQEDSAVYLCASSFRARTTNEKLFFGSGTQLSVL.

The CDR3 sequence: CASSPLGSNTEAFF. CDR3 DNA: TGCGCCAGCAGCCCCCTCGGGTCGAACACTGAAGCTTTCTTT. This chain uses TRBV5-1 with TRBJ1-1; D is unresolved. Germline lookup yields CDR1 SGHRS and CDR2 YFSETQ. The ends were cut back, 4 bases at V and 1 base at J, with 11 bases in the middle. The CDR3 has 14 amino acids.

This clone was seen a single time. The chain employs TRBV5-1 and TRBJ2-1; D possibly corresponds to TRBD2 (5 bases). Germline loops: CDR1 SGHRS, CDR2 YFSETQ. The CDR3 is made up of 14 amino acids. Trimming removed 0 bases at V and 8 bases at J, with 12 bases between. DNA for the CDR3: TGCGCCAGCAGCTTGGTCCCCTCCGGGGATGAGCAGTTCTTC. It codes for CASSLVPSGDEQFF. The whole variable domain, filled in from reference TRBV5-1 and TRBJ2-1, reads KAGVTQTPRYLIKTRGQQVTLSCSPISGHRSVSWYQQTPGQGLQFLFEYFSETQRNKGNFPGRFSGRQFSNSRSEMNVSTLELGDSALYLCASSLVPSGDEQFFGPGTRLTVL.

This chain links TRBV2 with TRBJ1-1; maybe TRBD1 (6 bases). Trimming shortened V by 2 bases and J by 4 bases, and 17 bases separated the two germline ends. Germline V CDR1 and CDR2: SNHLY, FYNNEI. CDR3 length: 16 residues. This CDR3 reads CASSERGDIGRTEAFF. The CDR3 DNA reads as TGTGCCAGCAGTGAACGAGGGGACATAGGACGCACTGAAGCTTTCTTT. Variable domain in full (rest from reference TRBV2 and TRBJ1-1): EPEVTQTPSHQVTQMGQEVILRCVPISNHLYFYWYRQILGQKVEFLVSFYNNEISEKSEIFDDQFSVERPDGSNFTLKIRSTKLEDSAMYFCASSERGDIGRTEAFFGQGTRLTVV.

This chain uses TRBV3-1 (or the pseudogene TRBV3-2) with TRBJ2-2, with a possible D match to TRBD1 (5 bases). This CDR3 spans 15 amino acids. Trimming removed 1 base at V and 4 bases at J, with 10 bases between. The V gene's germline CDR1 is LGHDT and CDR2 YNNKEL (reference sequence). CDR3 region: CASSQVNRRTGELFF. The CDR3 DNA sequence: TGTGCCAGCAGCCAAGTCAACAGGCGCACCGGGGAGCTGTTTTTT.

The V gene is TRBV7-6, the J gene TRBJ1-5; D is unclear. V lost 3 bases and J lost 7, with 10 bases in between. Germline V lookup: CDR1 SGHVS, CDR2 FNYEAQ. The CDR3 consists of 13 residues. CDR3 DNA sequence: TGTGCCAGCAGCTTCACGGGTGGACAGCCCCAGCATTTT. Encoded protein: CASSFTGGQPQHF.

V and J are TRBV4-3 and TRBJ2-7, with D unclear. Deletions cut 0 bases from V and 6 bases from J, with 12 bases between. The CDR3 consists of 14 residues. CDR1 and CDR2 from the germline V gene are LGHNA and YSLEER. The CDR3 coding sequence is TGCGCCAGCAGCCAAGATAATGGCCTCCCCGAGCAGTACTTC. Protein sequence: CASSQDNGLPEQYF.